Each of the 27 T cell receptor beta chains below was sequenced from the same sample in a study of regulatory T cells in long-lasting Graves disease. Sequencing libraries for TCR beta were prepared with iRepertoire HTBI primers and Arm-PCR of CDR3 regions. TCRdb ran MiXCR on the multiplex PCR reads and lists one entry per CDR3 protein. The data show approximately 440,000 distinct CDR3 sequences, around 22% seen once. Regarding time point: persistent/refractory GD, antithyroid drugs over 5 years with positive TRAb. The TCR library used RNA extracted from PBMCs. Sequences were derived from peripheral blood mononuclear cells (PBMCs), sampled when the disease was refractory, from a patient treated with antithyroid drugs. All receptors derive from a female donor with Graves disease.

Concerning this clonotype: At one boundary the junction diverges from the germline segment, which might be a read error. The rearrangement uses TRBV4-3 and TRBJ2-2; D remains ambiguous. Germline-derived CDR1 and CDR2 are LGHNA and YSLEER. The CDR3 contains 15 residues. CDR3 loop: CTSSQVRTSTGELFF. CDR3 nucleotides: TGCACCAGCAGCCAAGTAAGGACCTCCACCGGGGAGCTGTTTTTT.

This clonotype was seen more than once but under ten times. The gene calls are TRBV25-1 and TRBJ1-3; D is uncertain. Germline V gene sequence: CDR1 MGHDK, CDR2 SYGVNS. The CDR3 covers 17 residues. Trimming removed 3 bases from V and 0 bases from J, with 15 bases in between. CDR3 protein: CASSELQAFSSGNTIYF. CDR3 DNA: TGTGCCAGCAGTGAGCTCCAGGCTTTCTCCTCTGGAAACACCATATATTTT.

The rearrangement links TRBV15 to TRBJ1-1; D not resolved. V was pared by 0 bases and J by 6 bases, with 14 bases between. CDR1 is LNHNV and CDR2 is YYDKDF in the germline V gene (reference sequence). The length of the CDR3 is 15 residues. For the CDR3, the DNA is TGTGCCACCAGCAGAGAGATGTGGGAATTTGCTGAAGCTTTCTTT. Translated, it gives CATSREMWEFAEAFF.

CDR3 amino acids: CSVALRGNGEKLFF. The CDR3 region has the DNA TGCAGCGTTGCATTGCGAGGGAACGGTGAAAAACTGTTTTTT. The chain carries TRBV29-1 and TRBJ1-4; no clear D. CDR3 length: 14 residues. CDR1 SQVTM and CDR2 ANQGSEA come from the germline V gene. V shed 4 bases and J shed 7 bases, with 16 bases lying between them.

A note on this clonotype: This sequence may be a read error, since a much larger clone differs from it by one base. The chain recombines TRBV2 with TRBJ2-5; a weak D match, TRBD1 (5 bases). CDR3 length: 13 amino acids. Germline values: CDR1 SNHLY, CDR2 FYNNEI. In nucleotides, the CDR3 is TGTGCCGGAAGGACATTCCCCCAAGAGACCCAGTGCTTC. Its translation is CAGRTFPQETQCF.

The J gene is TRBJ2-5, the V gene TRBV7-9, with TRBD1 identical over 9 bases. The CDR3 loop spans 15 amino acids. Trimming at V came to 5 bases and at J to 4 bases, leaving 8 bases not matched to a gene. Germline CDR1 is SEHNR and CDR2 is FQNEAQ (reference sequence). CDR3 DNA: TGTGCCAGCAGCCCCCCCGGGACAGGGAGAGAGACCCAGTACTTC. Its protein is CASSPPGTGRETQYF.

The chain uses TRBV29-1 and TRBJ2-5; D perhaps matches TRBD1 (5 bases). The CDR3 consists of 19 residues. V was cut by 0 bases and J by 0 bases, with 23 bases left in between. Germline CDR1 and CDR2: SQVTM and ANQGSEA. The CDR3 sequence: CSVEDPSATENRYQETQYF. CDR3 nucleotides: TGCAGCGTTGAAGATCCCTCGGCGACAGAGAACCGGTACCAAGAGACCCAGTACTTC.

About this clonotype itself: Its ends do not fully match the called genes, so a read error is possible. V usage is TRBV20-1 and J usage is TRBJ1-2, with no clear D. The CDR3 loop spans 12 amino acids. CDR1 is DFQATT, CDR2 SNEGSKA, per germline (reference sequence). The CDR3 bases are TGCAGTGCTAGAGTGCAGAACTATGGCCACACCTTC. This codes for CSARVQNYGHTF.

This clonotype was detected many times. The V and J genes are TRBV27 and TRBJ1-5, with D maybe TRBD1 (5 bases). The length of the CDR3 is 16 residues. Trimming shortened V by 6 bases and J by 6 bases, and 21 bases separated the two germline ends. CDR1 is MNHEY and CDR2 is SMNVEV in the germline V gene (reference sequence). The CDR3 DNA reads TGTGCCAGCAGCCTCACCGGGACGGCCATCGGTCAGCCCCAGCATTTT. Translating gives CASSLTGTAIGQPQHF.

About this clonotype: A clone one base away is much larger, so this may be a read error. The chain couples TRBV6-2 or TRBV6-3 to TRBJ2-5; 14 bases map to TRBD2. The CDR3 is made up of 19 amino acids. With 5 bases clipped from V and 1 base from J, the junction kept 12 bases outside the gene matches. CDR1 and CDR2 from the germline V gene are MNHEY and SVGEGT. The CDR3 sequence is CASSAATSGRANRQETQYF. CDR3 nucleotide sequence: TGTGCCAGCAGTGCCGCGACTAGCGGGAGGGCCAACCGCCAAGAGACCCAGTACTTC.

The V call is TRBV6-4, the J call TRBJ1-1; D not certain. V was shortened by 5 bases and J by 2 bases, with 18 bases between the two germline ends. Germline V lookup: CDR1 MRHNA, CDR2 SNTAGT. The CDR3 runs 16 residues. CDR3 sequence: CASSYTYGITNTEAFF. CDR3 coding DNA: TGTGCCAGCAGTTACACTTACGGGATTACTAACACTGAAGCTTTCTTT.

The V and J genes are TRBV29-1 and TRBJ1-1, with a possible D match to TRBD1 (6 bases). The CDR3 sequence is 15 residues long. Per germline, CDR1 SQVTM and CDR2 ANQGSEA. Between the trimmed V and J ends, which lost 0 bases and 0 bases, there was a span of 11 bases. The DNA for the CDR3 is TGCAGCGTTGAAGAGGACAGTGCATTGAACACTGAAGCTTTCTTT. Translating it yields CSVEEDSALNTEAFF.

This clonotype was seen only a few times. The genes are TRBV13 and TRBJ2-1, with D hard to call. The germline gives CDR1 PRHDT, CDR2 FYEKMQ (reference sequence). V was trimmed by 8 bases and J by 9 bases, leaving 17 bases between them. The CDR3 extends over 13 amino acids. CDR3 sequence: CASSRAKSGEQFF. CDR3 sequence (DNA): TGTGCCAGCTCCCGGGCCAAATCCGGTGAGCAGTTCTTC.

This clonotype has a count of ten or more. The V call is TRBV28, the J call TRBJ1-4, with D possibly being TRBD1 (6 bases). Germline V gene data show CDR1 as MDHEN and CDR2 as SYDVKM. This CDR3 has 15 amino acids. With 7 bases removed from V and 0 bases from J, the gap between germline ends came to 12 bases. Here the CDR3 DNA reads TGTGCCAGCATGCAGGGGACTGCAACTAATGAAAAACTGTTTTTT. Translation: CASMQGTATNEKLFF.

This clonotype occurred a few times. This chain links TRBV2 with TRBJ2-1; unclear D gene. CDR1 SNHLY and CDR2 FYNNEI come from the germline V gene. The CDR3 has 15 amino acids. V was clipped by 2 bases and J by 5 bases, with 13 bases between them. The CDR3 bases are TGTGCCAGCAGTGAATCACAGCGACAAGACAATGAGCAGTTCTTC. This encodes CASSESQRQDNEQFF.

This clonotype was recorded a few times. The chain uses TRBV7-2 and TRBJ1-1; 9 positions agree with TRBD1. J gave up 0 bases and V 5 bases, and 7 bases lay outside the gene matches. Germline V CDR1 and CDR2: SGHTA, FQGNSA. The length of the CDR3 is 16 residues. CDR3: CASSPDRGLMNTEAFF. The CDR3, as DNA: TGTGCCAGCAGCCCGGACAGGGGCCTCATGAACACTGAAGCTTTCTTT.

The chain uses TRBV6-1 and TRBJ2-5; D ambiguous. The germline V gene has CDR1 MNHNS and CDR2 SASEGT. This CDR3 has 10 amino acids. The germline V and J ends were trimmed by 5 bases and 10 bases, with 8 bases remaining between them. The CDR3 DNA reads TGTGCCAGCAGTCAGATTTACCAGTACTTC. This gives the protein CASSQIYQYF.

This clonotype was seen repeatedly, ten times or more. This rearrangement joins TRBV2 to TRBJ1-6; D is perhaps TRBD1 (5 bases). The CDR3 totals 14 residues. With 6 bases removed from V and 5 bases from J, the gap between germline ends came to 11 bases. From germline, CDR1 is SNHLY and CDR2 FYNNEI. The CDR3 DNA reads TGTGCCAGCAGAGCCGGGACGGATAATTCACCCCTCCACTTT. As protein: CASRAGTDNSPLHF. Based on the CDR3 plus reference TRBV2 and TRBJ1-6, the full variable domain is EPEVTQTPSHQVTQMGQEVILRCVPISNHLYFYWYRQILGQKVEFLVSFYNNEISEKSEIFDDQFSVERPDGSNFTLKIRSTKLEDSAMYFCASRAGTDNSPLHFGNGTRLTVT.

V gene TRBV6-1 combines with J gene TRBJ2-7; the match to TRBD1 covers 7 bases. V shed 3 bases and J 0 bases; nucleotides not matched to a gene: 2. The length of the CDR3 is 14 residues. Per germline, CDR1 MNHNS and CDR2 SASEGT. CDR3 coding DNA: TGTGCCAGCAGTGAGGGACAGACCTCCTACGAGCAGTACTTC. It yields the protein CASSEGQTSYEQYF.

V is TRBV5-1 and J is TRBJ1-1; the D gene is possibly TRBD1 (6 bases). The CDR3 totals 13 residues. V dropped 7 bases and J dropped 0 bases, with 10 bases sitting between them. Germline-derived CDR1 and CDR2 are SGHRS and YFSETQ. The CDR3 is CASGQTLNTEAFF. DNA of the CDR3: TGCGCCAGCGGACAGACATTGAACACTGAAGCTTTCTTT.

A few counts support this clonotype. The chain is built from TRBV28 and TRBJ2-2; weak D call: TRBD2 (5 bases). Trimming removed 3 bases at V and 4 bases at J, with 9 bases between. Germline V gene lookup returns CDR1 MDHEN and CDR2 SYDVKM. The CDR3 loop spans 14 amino acids. CDR3 nucleotide sequence: TGTGCCAGCAGTTTTCCCCGGGGCACCGGGGAGCTGTTTTTT. Translation: CASSFPRGTGELFF. The full variable domain, with the rest looked up from reference TRBV28 and TRBJ2-2, is DVKVTQSSRYLVKRTGEKVFLECVQDMDHENMFWYRQDPGLGLRLIYFSYDVKMKEKGDIPEGYSVSREKKERFSLILESASTNQTSMYLCASSFPRGTGELFFGEGSRLTVL.

This chain links TRBV20-1 with TRBJ1-1; 10 bases fit TRBD1. Per germline, CDR1 DFQATT and CDR2 SNEGSKA (reference sequence). V was clipped by 4 bases and J by 3 bases; unmatched bases: 11. This CDR3 comprises 16 residues. The CDR3 region has the DNA TGCAGTGCTACCCCGGGACAGGGGTTGAGGGACACTGAAGCTTTCTTT. This gives the protein CSATPGQGLRDTEAFF.

The chain links TRBV2 to TRBJ2-2; possibly TRBD2 for D (5 bases). The CDR3 has 14 amino acids. V lost 6 bases to trimming and J lost 6 bases, with 14 bases between them. Germline loops: CDR1 SNHLY, CDR2 FYNNEI. CDR3 protein: CASSRLARAGELFF. CDR3 nucleotides: TGTGCCAGCAGCCGGCTAGCTCGGGCCGGGGAGCTGTTTTTT.

This chain joins TRBV19 and TRBJ1-2, with no clear D. The CDR3 loop spans 14 amino acids. With 2 bases removed from V and 8 bases from J, the gap between germline ends came to 15 bases. Germline values: CDR1 LNHDA, CDR2 SQIVND (reference sequence). The CDR3 region is CASSITGGSSGYTF. DNA for the CDR3: TGTGCCAGTAGTATAACCGGCGGCAGCTCGGGCTACACCTTC. Using reference TRBV19 and TRBJ1-2 for the parts outside the CDR3, the full variable domain is DGGITQSPKYLFRKEGQNVTLSCEQNLNHDAMYWYRQDPGQGLRLIYYSQIVNDFQKGDIAEGYSVSREKKESFPLTVTSAQKNPTAFYLCASSITGGSSGYTFGSGTRLTVV.

The chain has TRBV5-1 and TRBJ2-5; possible D gene TRBD1, 6 bases. The germline gives CDR1 SGHRS, CDR2 YFSETQ. This CDR3 has 16 residues. V shed 4 bases and J shed 3 bases, with 19 bases lying between them. CDR3 sequence: CASSRGTTMGKETQYF. For the CDR3, the DNA is TGCGCCAGCAGCAGGGGGACAACTATGGGGAAAGAGACCCAGTACTTC.

As concerns this clonotype: A much larger clonotype is one base distant, so this may be a read error. The chain employs TRBV2 and TRBJ2-7, with TRBD1 matching over 7 bases. Trimming at V came to 0 bases and at J to 1 base, leaving 0 bases not matched to a gene. This CDR3 spans 14 amino acids. Germline loops: CDR1 SNHLY, CDR2 FYNNEI. The CDR3: CASSEADRSYEQYF. CDR3 nucleotide sequence: TGTGCCAGCAGTGAAGCGGACAGGTCCTACGAGCAGTACTTC.

The table lists this clonotype with a few counts. The rearrangement links TRBV20-1 to TRBJ1-1; the match to TRBD1 covers 7 bases. Germline CDR1 is DFQATT and CDR2 is SNEGSKA (reference sequence). With V trimmed by 7 bases and J by 4 bases, 6 bases remained unmatched. The CDR3 length is 12 residues. The CDR3 here is CSVNRGITEAFF. The DNA of the CDR3 is TGCAGTGTGAACAGGGGTATCACTGAAGCTTTCTTT.